This T cell receptor (beta chain) was found in a study of control samples from healthy donors and cancer patients. This CDR3 has 13 amino acids. Germline V gene lookup returns CDR1 LGHDT and CDR2 YNNKEL (reference sequence). The V end lost 2 bases, the J end lost 5 bases, and 9 bases lay between the germline ends. The method was immunoSEQ multiplex PCR; TCRdb's version includes in-frame clones alone and lacks a portion of them. The table shows about 140,000 clones, with roughly 89% occurring only once. The sequencing sample was made of blood. The J gene is TRBJ1-1, the V gene TRBV3-1 (or the pseudogene TRBV3-2), with unresolved D. This clonotype was obtained from a young man in good health. DNA for the CDR3: TGTGCCAGCAGCCAATTCACGGGGACTGAAGCTTTCTTT. Protein product: CASSQFTGTEAFF.